This T cell receptor (beta chain) was sequenced in a study of blood T cell repertoires in COVID-19. The table came from immunoSEQ multiplex PCR; TCRdb's copy has only in-frame clones and leaves some out. The sample holds about 3,500 clones; about 70% are singletons and the top ten take 35% to 45%. CDR1 is LNHDA and CDR2 is SQIVND in the germline V gene (reference sequence). This CDR3 is built from 14 residues. V lost 1 base and J lost 3; bases outside the gene matches: 1. The chain joins TRBV19 to TRBJ2-5; 8 bases are shared with TRBD1. Sample: peripheral blood. This clonotype was sampled from a human donor in a cohort sampled during active COVID-19. Here the CDR3 DNA reads TGTGCCAGTAGTATAGGGACAGGGAAAGAGACCCAGTACTTC. It yields the protein CASSIGTGKETQYF.